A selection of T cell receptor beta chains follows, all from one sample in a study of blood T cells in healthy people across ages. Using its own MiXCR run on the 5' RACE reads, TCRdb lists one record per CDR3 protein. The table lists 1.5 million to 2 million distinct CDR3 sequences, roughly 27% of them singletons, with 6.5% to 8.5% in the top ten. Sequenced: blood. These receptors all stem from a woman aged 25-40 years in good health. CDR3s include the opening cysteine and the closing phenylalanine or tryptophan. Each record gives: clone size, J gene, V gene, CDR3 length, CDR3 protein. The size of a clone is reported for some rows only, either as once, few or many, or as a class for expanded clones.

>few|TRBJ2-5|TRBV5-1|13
CASSREARETQYF
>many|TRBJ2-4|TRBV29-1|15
CSVEDPGQGKNIQYF
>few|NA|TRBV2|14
CASSVPGGTNEQYF
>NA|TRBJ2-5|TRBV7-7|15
CASSPRGQATETQYF
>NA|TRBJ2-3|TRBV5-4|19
CAATGGAPSGTGATDTQYF
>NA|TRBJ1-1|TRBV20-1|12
CSADGVDTEAFF
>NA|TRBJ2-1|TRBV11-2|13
CASSILPDGEQFF
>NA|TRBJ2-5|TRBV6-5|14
CATQIGGAQETQYF
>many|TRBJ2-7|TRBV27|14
CASSSGQGDYEQYF
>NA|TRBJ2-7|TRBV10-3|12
CAISPLSYEQYF
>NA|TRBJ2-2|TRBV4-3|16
CASSQGNPRNTGELFF
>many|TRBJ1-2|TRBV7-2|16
CASSLLPGQGDRGYTF
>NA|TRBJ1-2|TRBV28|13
CASGRNSMQGYTF
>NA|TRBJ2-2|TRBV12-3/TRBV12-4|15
CASSLSTANTGELFF
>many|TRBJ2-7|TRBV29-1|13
CSAVDRGGYEQYF
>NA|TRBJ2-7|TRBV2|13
CVSRTGERNEQYF
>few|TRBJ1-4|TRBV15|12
CATSRDREGLFF
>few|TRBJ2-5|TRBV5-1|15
CASSLVSGAEETQYF
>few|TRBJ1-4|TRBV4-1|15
CASSQDFRGAGKLFF
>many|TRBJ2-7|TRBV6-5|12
CAASNRGYEQYF
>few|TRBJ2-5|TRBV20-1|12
CSAGAYQEAQYF
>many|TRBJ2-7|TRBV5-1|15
CASSLGPESSYEQYF
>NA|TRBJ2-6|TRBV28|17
CASNQGGRPSGANVLTF
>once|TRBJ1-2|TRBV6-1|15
CASRESGTGLGGYTF
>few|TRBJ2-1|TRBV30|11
CAWARLGEQFF
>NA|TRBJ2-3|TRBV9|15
CASSVLAGVPDTQYF
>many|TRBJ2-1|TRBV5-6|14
CASSSVVASGEQFF
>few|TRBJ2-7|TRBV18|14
CASSPYTGDYEQYF
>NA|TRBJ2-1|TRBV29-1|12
CSVGGSSGEQFF
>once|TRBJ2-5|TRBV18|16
CASLPRTSGDRETQYF
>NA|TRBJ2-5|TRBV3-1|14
CASSQGEAPETQYF
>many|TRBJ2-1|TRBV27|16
CASSLAAGPSYNEQFF